This T cell receptor beta chain was sequenced in a study of blood T cells in healthy people across ages. Alongside a J-beta primer mix, a sample-barcoded 5' primer served in a second PCR lasting roughly 6 to 11 cycles. All cDNA molecules were each tagged by a template-switch adaptor with 12 random nucleotides. TCRdb passed the 5' RACE reads through MiXCR, listing each CDR3 protein once. Of about 780,000 distinct CDR3 sequences listed, 35% to 50% were seen once; the top ten hold roughly 18%. The CDR3 runs 16 residues. V dropped 2 bases and J dropped 6 bases, with 17 bases sitting between them. In each sample, at least 6 million PBMCs were isolated.

The chain is built from TRBV12-3 or TRBV12-4 and TRBJ2-1; D remains ambiguous. The sample consisted of blood. This receptor was taken from a man of 80 years or more in good health. The CDR3 loop reads CASSLFGIQRGNEQFF. The CDR3 DNA sequence: TGTGCCAGCAGTTTATTTGGTATCCAGCGCGGCAATGAGCAGTTCTTC.